The 4 T cell receptor beta chains below come from one sample, sequenced in a study of blood T cell repertoires in COVID-19. Profiling relied on immunoSEQ multiplex PCR, and the TCRdb table lists in-frame clones only, not all of them. This sample has about 320,000 clones, with more than 75% found just once. The sample taken for sequencing was PBMCs or T cells enriched from blood (not recorded which). These receptor sequences come from a man aged 60 to 75 who had recovered from COVID-19.

The gene calls are TRBV9 and TRBJ2-5; possible D gene TRBD2, 5 bases. CDR3 length: 15 residues. CDR1 and CDR2 from the germline V gene are SGDLS and YYNGEE. Deletions cut 0 bases from V and 3 bases from J, with 12 bases between. The CDR3 is CASSVGLTAEETQYF. In DNA, the CDR3 is TGTGCCAGCAGCGTAGGGTTAACAGCGGAAGAGACCCAGTACTTC. The full variable domain, with the rest looked up from reference TRBV9 and TRBJ2-5, is DSGVTQTPKHLITATGQRVTLRCSPRSGDLSVYWYQQSLDQGLQFLIQYYNGEERAKGNILERFSAQQFPDLHSELNLSSLELGDSALYFCASSVGLTAEETQYFGPGTRLLVL.

A word on this clone: This sample also contains other DNA sequences that code for the same CDR3. The rearrangement links TRBV7-9 to TRBJ1-5, with TRBD1 identical over 10 bases. The CDR3 is made up of 16 amino acids. Germline V gene data show CDR1 as SEHNR and CDR2 as FQNEAQ (reference sequence). V shed 1 base, J shed 4 bases, and the junction held 4 bases outside the gene matches. CDR3 bases: TGTGCCAGCAGCTTAGGAAAGGGACAGGGGAATCAGCCCCAGCATTTT. Translation: CASSLGKGQGNQPQHF.

The V gene is TRBV19, the J gene TRBJ1-3; D gene unclear. CDR1 LNHDA and CDR2 SQIVND come from the germline V gene (reference sequence). Trimming removed 3 bases at V and 3 bases at J, with 12 bases between. The CDR3 totals 15 residues. This chain's CDR3 is CASSMYGDRGNTIYF. CDR3 coding DNA: TGTGCCAGTAGTATGTACGGGGATCGTGGAAACACCATATATTTT.

The V and J genes are TRBV6-6 and TRBJ1-1; TRBD1 might be the D (6 bases). The CDR3 sequence is 14 residues long. Germline CDR1 and CDR2: MNHNY and SVGAGI (reference sequence). The V and J ends lost 2 bases and 7 bases respectively, with 14 bases between them. DNA of the CDR3: TGTGCCAGCAGTTACGGGGGCCAACAGGTTGAAGCTTTCTTT. Translation: CASSYGGQQVEAFF.